The clone carrying this T cell receptor (beta chain) was picked up one time. This entry is derived from a study of blood T cell repertoires in COVID-19. Study overall: From the United States, Italy and Spain came samples of acute and convalescent COVID-19.

Data came from immunoSEQ multiplex PCR; TCRdb stores just in-frame clones and leaves some out. The sample lists 140,000 to 150,000 clones, roughly 84% occurring once. The sequenced material came from peripheral blood. This receptor was taken from a human donor in a cohort sampled during active COVID-19.

CDR3 sequence: CASGQRADYNEQFF. Written as DNA, the CDR3 is TGTGCTAGTGGTCAGAGGGCGGATTACAATGAGCAGTTCTTC. This chain links TRBV12-5 with TRBJ2-1, with TRBD2 as a possible D gene (5 bases). Germline CDR1 is LGHNT and CDR2 is FRNRAP. The CDR3 is 14 amino acids. The germline V and J ends were trimmed by 5 bases and 4 bases, with 12 bases remaining between them.